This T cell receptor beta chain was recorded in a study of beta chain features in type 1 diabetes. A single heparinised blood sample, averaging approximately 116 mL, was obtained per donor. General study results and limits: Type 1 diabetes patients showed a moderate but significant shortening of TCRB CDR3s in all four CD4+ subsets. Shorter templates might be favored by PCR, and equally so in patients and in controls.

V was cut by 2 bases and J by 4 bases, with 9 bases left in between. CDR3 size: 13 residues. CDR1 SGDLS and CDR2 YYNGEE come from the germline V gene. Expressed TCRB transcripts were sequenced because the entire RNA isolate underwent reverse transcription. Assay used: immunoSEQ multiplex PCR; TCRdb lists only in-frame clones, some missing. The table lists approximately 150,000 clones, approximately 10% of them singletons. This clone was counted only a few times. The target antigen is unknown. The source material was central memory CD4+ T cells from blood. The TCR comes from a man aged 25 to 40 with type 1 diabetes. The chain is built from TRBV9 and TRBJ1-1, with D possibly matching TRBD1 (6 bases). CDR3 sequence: CASSVTGLTEAFF. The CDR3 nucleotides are TGTGCCAGCAGCGTGACAGGTCTCACTGAAGCTTTCTTT.